Below, one T cell receptor beta chain is given with its context. Antigen: not known. These data belong to a study of radiation and T cells in renal cell carcinoma. Only in-frame clones appear in the TCRdb table, and some are missing; sequencing was by immunoSEQ multiplex PCR. The sample yields about 95,000 clones, approximately 86% seen once. Study-level findings and limits: Without pretreatment biopsies, baseline tumor clonotype presence was undetermined.

Documented time point: baseline pretreatment blood. Treatment given: 15 Gy SBRT to primary tumor, nephrectomy 4 weeks later. This renal cell carcinoma was of the clear cell type. The source material was blood, sampled from a patient whose treatment included radiotherapy and nephrectomy. The TCR originated in a man over 45 with renal cell carcinoma.

The chain's CDR3 is CASSPQGVYEQYF. The DNA of the CDR3 is TGTGCCAGCAGCCCACAGGGGGTCTACGAGCAGTACTTC. The chain has TRBV7-9 and TRBJ2-7; 8 bases fit TRBD1. V lost 5 bases to trimming and J lost 3 bases; unmatched junction nucleotides: 3. In germline, CDR1 is SEHNR, CDR2 FQNEAQ (reference sequence). The CDR3 runs to 13 residues.